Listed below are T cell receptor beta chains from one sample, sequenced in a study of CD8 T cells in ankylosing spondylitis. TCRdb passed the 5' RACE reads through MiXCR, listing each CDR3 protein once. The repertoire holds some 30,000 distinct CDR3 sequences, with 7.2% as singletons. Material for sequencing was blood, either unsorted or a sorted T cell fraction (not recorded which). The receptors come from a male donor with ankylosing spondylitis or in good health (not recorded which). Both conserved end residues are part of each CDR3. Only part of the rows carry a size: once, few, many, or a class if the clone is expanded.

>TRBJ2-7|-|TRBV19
CASMASGGTHEQYF
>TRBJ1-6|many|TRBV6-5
CASSYVQGNSPLHF
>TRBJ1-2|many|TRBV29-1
CSVVQGIYGYTF
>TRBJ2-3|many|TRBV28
CASSPHGAGADTQYF
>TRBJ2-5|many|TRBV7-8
CASSFTGTGGQETQYF
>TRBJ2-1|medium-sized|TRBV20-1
CSARDAGRASMHEQFF
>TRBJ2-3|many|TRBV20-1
CSASSGLAGGSTDTQYF
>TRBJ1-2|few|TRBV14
CASSQEPLYGYTF
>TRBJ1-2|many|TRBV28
CASSLGQTYYGYTF
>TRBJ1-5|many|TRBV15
CATSREGNQPQHF
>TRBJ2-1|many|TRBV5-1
CASSLPGLAVVNEQFF
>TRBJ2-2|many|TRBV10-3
CAIRNTGGAGTGELFF
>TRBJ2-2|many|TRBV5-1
CASSALTGTQNTGELFF
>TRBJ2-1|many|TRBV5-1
CASSLGVSVFEQFF
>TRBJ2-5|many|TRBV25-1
CASSDRSVRPLGETQYF
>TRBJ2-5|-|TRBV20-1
CCTNGLRGGARETQYF
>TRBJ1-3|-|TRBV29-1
CSVEDGLSGNTIYF
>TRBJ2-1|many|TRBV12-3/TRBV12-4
CASSLSSYNEQFF
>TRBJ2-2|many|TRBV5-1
CASAFRPSLSGDRVSGELFF
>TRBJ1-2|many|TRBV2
CASSLGQGAYTF
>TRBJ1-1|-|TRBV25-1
CASSEWGLAEAFF
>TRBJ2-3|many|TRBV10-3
CAISDKASTDTQYF
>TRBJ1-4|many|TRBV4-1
CASSRAFNEKLFF
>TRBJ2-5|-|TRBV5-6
CASSSDPTFYGETQYF
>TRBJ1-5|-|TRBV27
CASSAGRLGQPQHF
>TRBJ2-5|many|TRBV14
CASSQVGQTQRETQYF
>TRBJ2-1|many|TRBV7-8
CASSPGGPRNEQFF
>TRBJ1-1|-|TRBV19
CASSRNSLTEAFF
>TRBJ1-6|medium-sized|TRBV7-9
CASKMTGDSPLHF
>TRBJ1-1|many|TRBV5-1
CASSLTGLPNTEAFF
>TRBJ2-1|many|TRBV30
CAWSELAAYNEQFF
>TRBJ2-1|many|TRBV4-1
CASSQGLLSRHNEQFF
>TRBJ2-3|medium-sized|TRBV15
CATSSSFGTADTQYF
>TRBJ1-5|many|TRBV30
CAWSVRIGQGDQPQHF
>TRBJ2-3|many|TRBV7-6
CASSHLKGGTDTQYF
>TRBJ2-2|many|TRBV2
CASRGRAGKTGELFF
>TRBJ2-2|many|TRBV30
CAIGSNTGELFF
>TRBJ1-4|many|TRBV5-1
CASSLEGRNEKLFF
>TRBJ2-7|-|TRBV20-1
CSALTPHEQYF
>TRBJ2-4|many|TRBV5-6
CASSLRGGRGNIQYF
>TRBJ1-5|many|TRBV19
CASSIRSIDSNQPQHF
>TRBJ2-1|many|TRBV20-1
CSAGSSDPYNEQFF
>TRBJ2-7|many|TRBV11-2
CASSPLAGGSSYEQYF
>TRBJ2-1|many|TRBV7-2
CASRRTSGSSYNEQFF
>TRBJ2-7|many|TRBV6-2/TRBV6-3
CASSSVGSRYEQYF
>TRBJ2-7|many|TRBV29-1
CSVNRGRYEQYF
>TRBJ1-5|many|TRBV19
CASSMGGAGNQPQHF
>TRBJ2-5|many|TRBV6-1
CASSGLRGQETQYF
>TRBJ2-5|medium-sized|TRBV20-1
CSAQGGGLGETQYF
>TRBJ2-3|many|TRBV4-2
CASSHRTDTQYF
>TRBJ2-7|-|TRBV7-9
CASSPNVGGEQYF
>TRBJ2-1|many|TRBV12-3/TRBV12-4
CASSAAGLRKQFF
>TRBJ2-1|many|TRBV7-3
CASSSSTGSTYNEQFF
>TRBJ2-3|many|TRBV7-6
CASSFPSQAGDLTSTDTQYF
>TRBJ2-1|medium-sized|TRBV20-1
CSAPHGRKQFF
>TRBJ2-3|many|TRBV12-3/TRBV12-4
CASRGTSATDTQYF
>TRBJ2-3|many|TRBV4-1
CASSPGNGKGTDTQYF
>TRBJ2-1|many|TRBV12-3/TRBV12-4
CASSLLRGGEHNEQFF